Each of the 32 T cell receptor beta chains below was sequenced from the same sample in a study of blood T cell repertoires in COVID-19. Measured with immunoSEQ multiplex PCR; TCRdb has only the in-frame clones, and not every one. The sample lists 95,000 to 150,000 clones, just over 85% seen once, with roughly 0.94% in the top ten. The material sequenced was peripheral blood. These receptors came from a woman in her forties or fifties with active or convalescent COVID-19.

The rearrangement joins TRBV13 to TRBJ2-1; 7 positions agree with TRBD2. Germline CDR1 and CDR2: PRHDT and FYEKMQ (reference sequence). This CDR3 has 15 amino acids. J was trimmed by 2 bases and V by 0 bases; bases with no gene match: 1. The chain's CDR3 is CASSLGAGAYNEQFF. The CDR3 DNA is TGTGCCAGCAGCTTAGGGGCGGGGGCCTACAATGAGCAGTTCTTC.

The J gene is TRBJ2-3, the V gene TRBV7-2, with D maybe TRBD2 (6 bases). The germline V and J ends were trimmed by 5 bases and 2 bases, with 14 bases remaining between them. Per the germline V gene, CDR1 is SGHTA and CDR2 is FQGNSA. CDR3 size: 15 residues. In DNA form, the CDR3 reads TGTGCCAGCAGCACAACCGGGACTCTCACAGATACGCAGTATTTT. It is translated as CASSTTGTLTDTQYF.

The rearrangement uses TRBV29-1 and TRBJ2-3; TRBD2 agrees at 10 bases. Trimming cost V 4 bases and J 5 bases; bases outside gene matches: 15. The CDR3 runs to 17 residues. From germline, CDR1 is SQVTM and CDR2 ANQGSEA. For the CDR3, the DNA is TGCAGCGTTGGGCAGAATAGAGCGGGAGGGCCATTAGATACGCAGTATTTT. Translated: CSVGQNRAGGPLDTQYF.

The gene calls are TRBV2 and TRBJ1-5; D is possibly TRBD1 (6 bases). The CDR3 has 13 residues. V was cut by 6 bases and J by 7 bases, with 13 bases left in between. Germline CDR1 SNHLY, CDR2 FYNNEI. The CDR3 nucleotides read TGTGCCAGCAGAAAACAGGGTCGGCAGCCCCAGCATTTT. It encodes CASRKQGRQPQHF.

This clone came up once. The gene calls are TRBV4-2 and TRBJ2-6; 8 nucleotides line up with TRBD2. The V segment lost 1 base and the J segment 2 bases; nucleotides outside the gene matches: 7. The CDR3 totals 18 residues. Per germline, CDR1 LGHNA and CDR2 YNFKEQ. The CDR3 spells CASSQGGAGVTGANVLTF. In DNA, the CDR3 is TGTGCCAGCAGCCAAGGAGGAGCGGGAGTTACTGGGGCCAACGTCCTGACTTTC.

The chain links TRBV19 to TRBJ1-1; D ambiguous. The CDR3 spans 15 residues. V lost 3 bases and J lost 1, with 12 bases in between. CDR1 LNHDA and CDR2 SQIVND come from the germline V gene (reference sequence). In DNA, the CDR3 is TGTGCCAGTAGTATTTTCCCGACGGGGAACACTGAAGCTTTCTTT. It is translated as CASSIFPTGNTEAFF.

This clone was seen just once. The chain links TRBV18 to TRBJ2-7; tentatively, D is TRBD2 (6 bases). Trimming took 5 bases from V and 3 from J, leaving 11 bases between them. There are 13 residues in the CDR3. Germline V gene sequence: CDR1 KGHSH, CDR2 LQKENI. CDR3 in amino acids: CASSSGSNYEQYF. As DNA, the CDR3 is TGTGCCAGCTCATCCGGGAGTAACTACGAGCAGTACTTC.

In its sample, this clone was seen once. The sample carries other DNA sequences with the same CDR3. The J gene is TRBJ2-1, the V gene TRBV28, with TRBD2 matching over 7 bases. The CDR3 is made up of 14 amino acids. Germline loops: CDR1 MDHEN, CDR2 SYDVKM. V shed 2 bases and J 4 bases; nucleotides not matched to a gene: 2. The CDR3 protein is CASSLAGAYNEQFF. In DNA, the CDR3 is TGTGCCAGCAGTTTAGCGGGAGCGTACAATGAGCAGTTCTTC.

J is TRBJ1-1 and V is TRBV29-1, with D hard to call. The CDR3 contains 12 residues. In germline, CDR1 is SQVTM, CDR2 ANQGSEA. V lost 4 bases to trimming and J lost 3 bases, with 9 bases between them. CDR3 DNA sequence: TGCAGCGTTGCGGGATTTCACACTGAAGCTTTCTTT. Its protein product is CSVAGFHTEAFF.

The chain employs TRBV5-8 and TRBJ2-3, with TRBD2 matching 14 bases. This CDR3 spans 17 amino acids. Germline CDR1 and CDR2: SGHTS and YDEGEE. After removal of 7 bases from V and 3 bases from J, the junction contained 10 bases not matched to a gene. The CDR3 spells CASGYGTSGSRTDTQYF. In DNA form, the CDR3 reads TGTGCCAGCGGGTACGGGACTAGCGGGAGCAGGACAGATACGCAGTATTTT. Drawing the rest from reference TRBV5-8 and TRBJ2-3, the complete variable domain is EAGVTQSPTHLIKTRGQQATLRCSPISGHTSVYWYQQALGLGLQFLLWYDEGEERNRGNFPPRFSGRQFPNYSSELNVNALELEDSALYLCASGYGTSGSRTDTQYFGPGTRLTVL.

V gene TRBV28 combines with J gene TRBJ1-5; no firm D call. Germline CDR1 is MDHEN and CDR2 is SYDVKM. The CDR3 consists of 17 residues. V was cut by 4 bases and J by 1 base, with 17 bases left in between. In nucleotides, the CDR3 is TGTGCCAGCAGTTCCCTACGGCGGGGATCCAGCAATCAGCCCCAGCATTTT. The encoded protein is CASSSLRRGSSNQPQHF.

The CDR3: CASSMTPPGTSGYNEQFF. DNA for the CDR3: TGTGCCAGTAGTATGACACCTCCCGGGACTAGCGGCTACAATGAGCAGTTCTTC. The V and J genes are TRBV19 and TRBJ2-1, with TRBD2 identical over 11 bases. V lost 3 bases, J lost 3 bases, and 10 bases stayed unmatched. The germline CDR1 and CDR2 sequences are LNHDA and SQIVND (reference sequence). The CDR3 is 18 residues long.

CDR3 sequence reads: CASSSRGYGGYTF. Written as DNA, the CDR3 is TGTGCCAGCAGCTCCAGGGGTTATGGTGGCTACACCTTC. The V gene is TRBV5-4, the J gene TRBJ1-2; perhaps TRBD1 as D (6 bases). The V gene's germline CDR1 is SGHNT and CDR2 YYREEE (reference sequence). V lost 3 bases, J lost 7 bases, and 13 bases lay in between. The CDR3 is 13 residues long.

The CDR3 here is CASRGRGVSEQYF. CDR3 DNA: TGTGCCAGTAGGGGGCGCGGGGTAAGCGAGCAGTACTTC. This chain links TRBV12-3 or TRBV12-4 with TRBJ2-7; perhaps TRBD1 as D (7 bases). Trimming shortened V by 9 bases and J by 6 bases, and 18 bases separated the two germline ends. The CDR3 contains 13 residues.

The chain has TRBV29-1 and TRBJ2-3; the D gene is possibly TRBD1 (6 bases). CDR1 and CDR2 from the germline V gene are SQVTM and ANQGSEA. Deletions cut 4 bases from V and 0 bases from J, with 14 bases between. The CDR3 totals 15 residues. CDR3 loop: CSVGGLDTSTDTQYF. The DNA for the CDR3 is TGCAGCGTTGGGGGGCTAGACACTAGCACAGATACGCAGTATTTT.

CDR3: CASILDRALSGTEAFF. CDR3 bases: TGTGCCAGCATCCTGGACAGAGCATTAAGCGGCACTGAAGCTTTCTTT. J is TRBJ1-1 and V is TRBV5-5, with D perhaps matching TRBD1 (6 bases). Germline assignment: CDR1 SGHKS and CDR2 YYEKEE (reference sequence). The CDR3 loop spans 16 amino acids. Trimming pared 6 bases from V and 4 bases from J, leaving 22 bases between.

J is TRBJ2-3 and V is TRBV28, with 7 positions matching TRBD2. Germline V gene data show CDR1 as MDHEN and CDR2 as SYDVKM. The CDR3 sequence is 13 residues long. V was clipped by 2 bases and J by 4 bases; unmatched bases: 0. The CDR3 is CASSLGGADTQYF. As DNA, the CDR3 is TGTGCCAGCAGTTTAGGGGGGGCAGATACGCAGTATTTT.

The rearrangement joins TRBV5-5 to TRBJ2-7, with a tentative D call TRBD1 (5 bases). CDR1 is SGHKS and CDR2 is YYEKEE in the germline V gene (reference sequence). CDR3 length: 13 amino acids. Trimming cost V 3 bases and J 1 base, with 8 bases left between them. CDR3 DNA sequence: TGTGCCAGCAGCTGGGGCAGGTCCTACGAGCAGTACTTC. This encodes CASSWGRSYEQYF.

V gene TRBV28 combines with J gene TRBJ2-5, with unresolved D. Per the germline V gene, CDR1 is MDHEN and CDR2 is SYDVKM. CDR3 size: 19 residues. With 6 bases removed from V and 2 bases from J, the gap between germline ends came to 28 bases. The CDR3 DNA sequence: TGTGCCAGCAGCCCCTCTCGCACAAGACTGGATTCCCCACAAGAGACCCAGTACTTC. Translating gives CASSPSRTRLDSPQETQYF.

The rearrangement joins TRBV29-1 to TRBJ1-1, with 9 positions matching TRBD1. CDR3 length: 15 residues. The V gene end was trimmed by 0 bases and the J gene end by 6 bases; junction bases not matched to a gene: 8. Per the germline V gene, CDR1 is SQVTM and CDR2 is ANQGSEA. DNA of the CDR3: TGCAGCGTTGAAGAACCGGGACAGGGAAAACCTGAAGCTTTCTTT. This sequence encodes CSVEEPGQGKPEAFF.

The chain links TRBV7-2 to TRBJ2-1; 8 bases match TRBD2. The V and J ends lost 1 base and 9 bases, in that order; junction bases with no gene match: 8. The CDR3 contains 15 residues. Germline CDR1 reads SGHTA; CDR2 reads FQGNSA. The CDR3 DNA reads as TGTGCCAGCAGCTTAGTGACTACTAGCGGTGGTGAGCAGTTCTTC. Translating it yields CASSLVTTSGGEQFF.

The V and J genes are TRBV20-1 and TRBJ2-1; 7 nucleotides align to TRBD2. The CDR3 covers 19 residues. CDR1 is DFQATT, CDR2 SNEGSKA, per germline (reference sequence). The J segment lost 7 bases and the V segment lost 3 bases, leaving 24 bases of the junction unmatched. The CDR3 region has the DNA TGCAGTGCTAGTCCAACCGGGTTATTAGCGGGCCGGGGATGGAATGAGCAGTTCTTC. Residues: CSASPTGLLAGRGWNEQFF.

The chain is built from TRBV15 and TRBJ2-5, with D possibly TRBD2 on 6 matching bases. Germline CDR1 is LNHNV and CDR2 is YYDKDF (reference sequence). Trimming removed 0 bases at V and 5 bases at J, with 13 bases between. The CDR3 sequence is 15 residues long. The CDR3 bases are TGTGCCACCAGCAGAGAGTCGGGAGTGGGCGAGACCCAGTACTTC. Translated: CATSRESGVGETQYF.

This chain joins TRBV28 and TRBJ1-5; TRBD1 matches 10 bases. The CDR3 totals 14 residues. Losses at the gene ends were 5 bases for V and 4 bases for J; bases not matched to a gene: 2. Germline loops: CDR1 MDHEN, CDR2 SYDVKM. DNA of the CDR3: TGTGCCAGCAGTAAGGACAGGGGGAATCAGCCCCAGCATTTT. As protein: CASSKDRGNQPQHF.

The CDR3 region is CASSLVQGTRSEQYF. CDR3 nucleotide sequence: TGCGCCAGCAGCTTGGTACAGGGTACTCGTTCCGAGCAGTACTTC. The chain combines TRBV5-1 with TRBJ2-7, with a tentative D call TRBD1 (6 bases). Trimming left V 0 bases short and J 6 bases short, with 16 bases between. The CDR3 covers 15 residues. Germline V gene data show CDR1 as SGHRS and CDR2 as YFSETQ.

CDR3 DNA sequence: TGTGCCAGCAGCTCGACTAGCCAATCTTTTTACGAGCAGTACTTC. This gives the protein CASSSTSQSFYEQYF. This chain joins TRBV5-4 and TRBJ2-7, with 7 bases identical to TRBD2. The CDR3 loop spans 15 amino acids. J gave up 4 bases and V 3 bases, and 10 bases lay outside the gene matches. CDR1 is SGHNT, CDR2 YYREEE, per germline (reference sequence).

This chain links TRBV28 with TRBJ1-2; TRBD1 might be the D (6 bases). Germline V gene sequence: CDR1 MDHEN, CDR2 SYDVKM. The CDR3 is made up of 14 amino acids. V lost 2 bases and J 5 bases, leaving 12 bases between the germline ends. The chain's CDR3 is CASSLRGGRYGYTF. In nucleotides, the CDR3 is TGTGCCAGCAGTTTACGGGGGGGGCGTTATGGCTACACCTTC.

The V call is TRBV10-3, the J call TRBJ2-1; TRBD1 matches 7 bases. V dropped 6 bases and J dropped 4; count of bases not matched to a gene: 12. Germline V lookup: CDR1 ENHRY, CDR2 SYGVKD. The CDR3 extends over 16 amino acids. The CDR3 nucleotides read TGTGCCATCAGCAGCACAGGGGCCCCCTTATACAATGAGCAGTTCTTC. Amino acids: CAISSTGAPLYNEQFF.

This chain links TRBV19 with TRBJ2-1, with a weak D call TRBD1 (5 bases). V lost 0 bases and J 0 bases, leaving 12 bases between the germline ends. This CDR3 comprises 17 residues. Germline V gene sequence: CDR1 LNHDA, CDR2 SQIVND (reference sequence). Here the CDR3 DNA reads TGTGCCAGTAGTATAGATTGGGGCTCCAGCTCCTACAATGAGCAGTTCTTC. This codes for CASSIDWGSSSYNEQFF.

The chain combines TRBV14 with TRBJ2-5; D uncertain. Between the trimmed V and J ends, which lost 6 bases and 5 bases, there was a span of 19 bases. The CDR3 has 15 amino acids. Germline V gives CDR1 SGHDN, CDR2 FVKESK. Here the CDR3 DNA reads TGTGCCAGCAGTCCTTCGCGCGCCGGTATGGAGACCCAGTACTTC. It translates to CASSPSRAGMETQYF.

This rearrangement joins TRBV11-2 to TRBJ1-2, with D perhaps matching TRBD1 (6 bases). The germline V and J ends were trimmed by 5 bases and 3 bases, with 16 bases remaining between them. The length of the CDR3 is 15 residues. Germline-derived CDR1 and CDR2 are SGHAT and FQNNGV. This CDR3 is CASSPSRQAYYGYTF. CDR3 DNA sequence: TGTGCCAGCAGCCCGAGCCGACAGGCTTACTATGGCTACACCTTC. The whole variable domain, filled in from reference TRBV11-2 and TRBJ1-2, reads EAGVAQSPRYKIIEKRQSVAFWCNPISGHATLYWYQQILGQGPKLLIQFQNNGVVDDSQLPKDRFSAERLKGVDSTLKIQPAKLEDSAVYLCASSPSRQAYYGYTFGSGTRLTVV.

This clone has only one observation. In DNA form, the CDR3 reads TGTGCCAGCAGTTTTTACCCCTCCCGCGGGGGGAACACCGGGGAGCTGTTTTTT. Its translation: CASSFYPSRGGNTGELFF. The chain combines TRBV28 with TRBJ2-2, with 7 bases lining up with TRBD2. CDR3 length: 18 amino acids. Unmatched junction bases numbered 11, after V lost 3 bases and J lost 1 base. Germline V gene lookup returns CDR1 MDHEN and CDR2 SYDVKM.